This entry describes one T cell receptor beta chain. This sample was included in a study of blood T cell repertoires in COVID-19. Study-level information: Acute and convalescent COVID-19 specimens originated in the United States, Italy and Spain.

Participants were aged about 18 to 89 years, lived in 25 or so US areas, and enrolled virtually. Trimming removed 1 base from V and 8 bases from J, with 12 bases in between. The CDR3 is 14 amino acids. From germline, CDR1 is SGHTA and CDR2 FQGNSA. Authors' analysis steps: Using reference gene primer amplification, nucleated cell counts were estimated. Produced via immunoSEQ multiplex PCR; TCRdb's table is partial and in-frame only. V and J calls plus clone size are reproduced from that table; the DNA served to infer D and trimming. The sample lists 250,000 to 350,000 clones, approximately 88% occurring once.

Input material: PBMCs or T cells enriched from blood (not recorded which). This chain joins TRBV7-2 and TRBJ2-1; D uncertain. The receptor was derived from a middle-aged woman who had recovered from COVID-19. DNA of the CDR3: TGTGCCAGCAGCTTAGTGTCCTTCGGTTATGAGCAGTTCTTC. As protein: CASSLVSFGYEQFF.